This T cell receptor (beta chain) was identified in a study of blood T cell repertoires in COVID-19. Study at large: Italy, Spain and the United States were the sources of the convalescent and acute COVID-19 samples. T cells, B-cell-depleted T cells, or PBMCs supplied cDNA or gDNA.

The CDR3 runs 13 residues. Trimming pared 8 bases from V and 2 bases from J, leaving 13 bases between. Germline V gene data show CDR1 as MGHDK and CDR2 as SYGVNS. Original processing notes: Counts of nucleated cells, estimated from reference gene primer amplification, were obtained. Only in-frame clones appear in the TCRdb table, and some are missing; sequencing was by immunoSEQ multiplex PCR. For V, J and clone size, that table is used; D and trimming come from the DNA. The sample shows some 180,000 clones, about 90% of them seen only once. This TCR derives from a man between 65 and 79 years old with active or convalescent COVID-19. The chain combines TRBV25-1 with TRBJ2-7; D is ambiguous. Material: peripheral blood. For the CDR3, the DNA is TGTGCCAGCTCTGGTTCCCTAACCTACGAGCAGTACTTC. This gives the protein CASSGSLTYEQYF.